Each of the 27 T cell receptor beta chains below was sequenced from the same sample in a study of T cell repertoires in cytomegalovirus infection. Using its own MiXCR run on the reads, TCRdb lists one record per CDR3 protein. The table shows some 180,000 distinct CDR3 sequences, with approximately 9.7% occurring only once. The sequencing sample was made of PBMCs. The source of these receptors is a human donor in good health (CMV status not recorded). Some clones in this sample may be carry-over from other donors' samples.

Comments on this clonotype: A much bigger clone sits one base away, suggesting this may be a read error. V usage is TRBV20-1 and J usage is TRBJ2-1, with TRBD2 matching 10 bases. V lost 4 bases, J lost 9 bases, and 6 bases stayed unmatched. The germline CDR1 and CDR2 sequences are DFQATT and SNEGSKA (reference sequence). The CDR3 covers 13 residues. The CDR3: CSAIGTSVSEQFF. The DNA of the CDR3 is TGCAGTGCTATCGGGACTAGCGTGAGTGAGCAGTTCTTC.

This clonotype was picked up many times. The chain links TRBV7-2 to TRBJ1-1; no clear D. V lost 6 bases to trimming and J lost 2 bases, with 13 bases between them. The V gene's germline CDR1 is SGHTA and CDR2 FQGNSA. The CDR3 spans 14 residues. Here the CDR3 reads CASRRGLGNTEAFF. The CDR3 DNA is TGTGCCAGCAGGAGAGGATTGGGAAACACTGAAGCTTTCTTT.

This clonotype has just a few counts. The chain's CDR3 is CSVGGFNNEQFF. The DNA for the CDR3 is TGCAGCGTTGGAGGGTTTAACAATGAGCAGTTCTTC. The rearrangement joins TRBV29-1 to TRBJ2-1; maybe TRBD2 (5 bases). This CDR3 spans 12 amino acids. Trimming pared 4 bases from V and 5 bases from J, leaving 9 bases between. Germline assignment: CDR1 SQVTM and CDR2 ANQGSEA.

This clonotype was seen a few times. The rearrangement uses TRBV6-2 or TRBV6-3 and TRBJ2-1; a weak D match, TRBD1 (6 bases). This CDR3 comprises 17 residues. Between the trimmed V and J ends, which lost 0 bases and 7 bases, there was a span of 19 bases. Germline V gene lookup returns CDR1 MNHEY and CDR2 SVGEGT. The CDR3 region is CASSYSSIVQGWNEQFF. CDR3 bases: TGTGCCAGCAGTTACTCGAGTATCGTGCAGGGGTGGAATGAGCAGTTCTTC.

There are many counts of this clonotype. This chain links TRBV7-2 with TRBJ2-1; TRBD2 matches 11 bases. V was pared by 5 bases and J by 4 bases, with 7 bases of the junction left unmatched. The CDR3 contains 16 residues. The germline CDR1 and CDR2 sequences are SGHTA and FQGNSA. The CDR3 reads CASSMWTSGSYNEQFF. The CDR3 nucleotides are TGTGCCAGCAGCATGTGGACTAGCGGGTCATACAATGAGCAGTTCTTC.

A word on this clonotype: The junction shows a germline mismatch at one end, possibly a read error. This chain links TRBV19 with TRBJ2-1, with 10 nucleotides matching TRBD2. Germline values: CDR1 LNHDA, CDR2 SQIVND (reference sequence). This CDR3 comprises 16 residues. DNA of the CDR3: TGTGCCAGTAGTAGGACTAGCGGAGACCCCTACTATGAGCAGTTCTTC. Protein product: CASSRTSGDPYYEQFF.

This clonotype was seen repeatedly, ten times or more. The chain is built from TRBV5-4 and TRBJ2-3; D remains ambiguous. CDR1 is SGHNT, CDR2 YYREEE, per germline (reference sequence). The CDR3 loop spans 13 amino acids. Trimming took off 4 bases at V and 4 bases at J, with 10 bases between the two ends. CDR3 protein: CASSRTIPDTQYF. The CDR3 coding sequence is TGTGCCAGCAGCCGCACCATTCCAGATACGCAGTATTTT.

This rearrangement joins TRBV4-3 to TRBJ1-4, with 9 bases identical to TRBD1. Looked up from germline, CDR1 is LGHNA and CDR2 is YSLEER. The CDR3 contains 16 residues. Losses at the gene ends were 0 bases for V and 6 bases for J; bases not matched to a gene: 5. The chain's CDR3 is CASSQDTGQGHEKLFF. The CDR3, as DNA: TGCGCCAGCAGCCAAGACACAGGACAGGGGCATGAAAAACTGTTTTTT.

This clonotype has a count of ten or more. The rearrangement uses TRBV7-2 and TRBJ1-1, with D possibly TRBD1 on 5 matching bases. Germline loops: CDR1 SGHTA, CDR2 FQGNSA. V lost 5 bases, J lost 1 base, and 11 bases lay in between. The CDR3 has 14 amino acids. The CDR3 DNA sequence: TGTGCCAGCAGCCCGGGACGGGCGAACACTGAAGCTTTCTTT. Its protein product is CASSPGRANTEAFF.

The CDR3 reads CASSLRTGNYGYTF. In DNA, the CDR3 is TGTGCCAGCAGCCTTCGGACAGGAAACTATGGCTACACCTTC. This chain uses TRBV7-8 with TRBJ1-2; 7 nucleotides match TRBD1. The CDR3 is 14 residues long. The germline CDR1 and CDR2 sequences are SGHVS and FQNEAQ. After removal of 5 bases from V and 2 bases from J, the junction contained 5 bases not matched to a gene.

This clonotype was recorded at least ten times. This sequence joins TRBV20-1 and TRBJ1-1; D may be TRBD1 (6 bases). Trimming pared 5 bases from V and 5 bases from J, leaving 18 bases between. Per the germline V gene, CDR1 is DFQATT and CDR2 is SNEGSKA (reference sequence). This CDR3 is 14 amino acids long. The DNA of the CDR3 is TGCAGTGCTCCCCGACAGGTGGGACTGACTGAAGCTTTCTTT. It is translated as CSAPRQVGLTEAFF.

This chain uses TRBV19 with TRBJ1-5, with 9 bases that match TRBD1. V was clipped by 3 bases and J by 5 bases; unmatched bases: 23. The CDR3 is 21 residues long. Germline CDR1 is LNHDA and CDR2 is SQIVND (reference sequence). CDR3 nucleotide sequence: TGTGCCAGTAGTATCGAAACACAGGGGGCTCAGGGGGGTAGGGTTTATCAGCCCCAGCATTTT. This codes for CASSIETQGAQGGRVYQPQHF.

The chain employs TRBV4-1 and TRBJ2-7, with D possibly being TRBD1 or TRBD2 (5 bases each). Germline loops: CDR1 MGHRA, CDR2 YSYEKL. The CDR3 has 15 amino acids. Trimming removed 7 bases from V and 6 bases from J, with 22 bases in between. The CDR3 region is CASNPQEAPIGEQYF. In DNA, the CDR3 is TGCGCCAGCAACCCACAGGAGGCCCCCATTGGCGAGCAGTACTTC.

This clonotype was counted many times. The CDR3 loop reads CASSLPLSLSSYNEQFF. The CDR3, as DNA: TGTGCCAGCAGTCTCCCCCTCTCATTGAGCTCCTACAATGAGCAGTTCTTC. The chain combines TRBV12-3 or TRBV12-4 with TRBJ2-1; no definite D call. The CDR3 is made up of 17 amino acids. V dropped 5 bases and J dropped 0 bases, with 17 bases sitting between them.

This clonotype showed up many times. This chain joins TRBV7-8 and TRBJ2-1; D uncertain. The CDR3 is 13 amino acids. In germline, CDR1 is SGHVS, CDR2 FQNEAQ. The V end was cut by 2 bases, the J end by 3 bases, with 5 bases between. The CDR3: CASSLFSYNEQFF. In nucleotides, the CDR3 is TGTGCCAGCAGCTTATTCAGCTACAATGAGCAGTTCTTC.

This clonotype has ten or more counts. The chain combines TRBV7-2 with TRBJ2-3; 7 bases agree with TRBD2. V lost 5 bases and J lost 2; bases outside the gene matches: 10. The CDR3 is 16 amino acids. Germline CDR1 is SGHTA and CDR2 is FQGNSA. As DNA, the CDR3 is TGTGCCAGCAGCCCCCGACTAGCTGAGTACACAGATACGCAGTATTTT. Its protein product is CASSPRLAEYTDTQYF.

As concerns this clonotype: This could be a read error, since a much larger clone is one nucleotide away. This sequence joins TRBV7-6 and TRBJ2-1; TRBD2 is a possible D gene (6 bases). The germline CDR1 and CDR2 sequences are SGHVS and FNYEAQ. This CDR3 is 16 amino acids long. V shed 5 bases and J shed 9 bases, with 23 bases lying between them. For the CDR3, the DNA is TGTGCCAGCAGCCCTTTCGGGGGAGGCCTTCGGAGTGAGCAGTTCTTC. This gives the protein CASSPFGGGLRSEQFF.

The chain links TRBV4-3 to TRBJ2-2, with D maybe TRBD1 (5 bases). The CDR3 covers 14 residues. V shed 0 bases and J shed 5 bases, with 7 bases lying between them. Germline CDR1 is LGHNA and CDR2 is YSLEER. The CDR3 bases are TGCGCCAGCAGCCAAGACAGGGAAACCGGGGAGCTGTTTTTT. This encodes CASSQDRETGELFF.

This clonotype occurred many times. The V call is TRBV7-2, the J call TRBJ2-6; perhaps TRBD2 as D (5 bases). Trimming took off 0 bases at V and 1 base at J, with 7 bases between the two ends. This CDR3 contains 16 residues. Germline lookup yields CDR1 SGHTA and CDR2 FQGNSA. For the CDR3, the DNA is TGTGCCAGCAGCTTAGCCCGGGGTTCTGGGGCCAACGTCCTGACTTTC. It yields the protein CASSLARGSGANVLTF.

In its sample, this clonotype was seen many times. J is TRBJ2-5 and V is TRBV7-2, with TRBD2 identical over 11 bases. V lost 5 bases, J lost 5 bases, and 13 bases stayed unmatched. In germline, CDR1 is SGHTA, CDR2 FQGNSA. This CDR3 is 17 amino acids long. CDR3 bases: TGTGCCAGCAGCCAAAACGTAGCGGGAGGGCGGTGGGAGACCCAGTACTTC. Translating it yields CASSQNVAGGRWETQYF.

The gene calls are TRBV11-2 and TRBJ2-1; 9 bases are a match to TRBD1. This CDR3 has 17 amino acids. V lost 5 bases to trimming and J lost 4 bases; unmatched junction nucleotides: 12. Germline V lookup: CDR1 SGHAT, CDR2 FQNNGV. The CDR3 loop is CASSRGHGTGIYNEQFF. The CDR3 coding sequence is TGTGCCAGCAGCCGTGGGCACGGGACAGGGATATACAATGAGCAGTTCTTC. Drawing the rest from reference TRBV11-2 and TRBJ2-1, the complete variable domain is EAGVAQSPRYKIIEKRQSVAFWCNPISGHATLYWYQQILGQGPKLLIQFQNNGVVDDSQLPKDRFSAERLKGVDSTLKIQPAKLEDSAVYLCASSRGHGTGIYNEQFFGPGTRLTVL.

At least ten counts were recorded for this clonotype. Written as DNA, the CDR3 is TGTGCCAGCAGCCAAGGATCTAAGGTGTCGGGAGAGACCCAGTACTTC. Protein: CASSQGSKVSGETQYF. V is TRBV14 and J is TRBJ2-5; D is uncertain. CDR3 length: 16 residues. Trimming pared 1 base from V and 4 bases from J, leaving 16 bases between. Germline-derived CDR1 and CDR2 are SGHDN and FVKESK.

As for this clonotype: This may be a read error: a much more frequent sequence differs by one nucleotide. V usage is TRBV7-9 and J usage is TRBJ2-5, with 11 bases that match TRBD2. Germline CDR1 and CDR2: SEHNR and FQNEAQ (reference sequence). CDR3 size: 15 residues. The junction had 5 bases not matched to a gene; V was cut back by 5 bases and J by 3 bases. CDR3 residues: CASSVSGGAKETQYF. The CDR3 nucleotides read TGTGCCAGCAGCGTTAGCGGGGGGGCCAAAGAGACCCAGTACTTC.

This clonotype appeared many times. V gene TRBV7-2 combines with J gene TRBJ2-5; 13 bases align to TRBD2. This CDR3 spans 16 amino acids. The V gene's germline CDR1 is SGHTA and CDR2 FQGNSA. V dropped 5 bases and J dropped 1; count of bases not matched to a gene: 4. CDR3 DNA sequence: TGTGCCAGCAGCACGGGACTAGCGGGGTCCCAAGAGACCCAGTACTTC. This gives the protein CASSTGLAGSQETQYF.

This chain links TRBV19 with TRBJ2-2; 10 bases are shared with TRBD2. The germline V gene encodes CDR1 LNHDA and CDR2 SQIVND (reference sequence). This CDR3 is 16 amino acids long. With 5 bases clipped from V and 3 bases from J, the junction kept 6 bases outside the gene matches. As DNA, the CDR3 is TGTGCCAGTAGTCCGCTAGCGGGAGTTGACACCGGGGAGCTGTTTTTT. Translated: CASSPLAGVDTGELFF. The full variable domain, in which reference TRBV19 and TRBJ2-2 provide the parts outside the CDR3, is DGGITQSPKYLFRKEGQNVTLSCEQNLNHDAMYWYRQDPGQGLRLIYYSQIVNDFQKGDIAEGYSVSREKKESFPLTVTSAQKNPTAFYLCASSPLAGVDTGELFFGEGSRLTVL.

Of note for this clonotype: A much larger clone sits a single nucleotide away, making a read error possible. The chain combines TRBV11-2 with TRBJ2-1; TRBD1 matches 9 bases. Looked up from germline, CDR1 is SGHAT and CDR2 is FQNNGV. This CDR3 spans 13 amino acids. The CDR3 protein is CASSFTGGNEHFF. CDR3 bases: TGTGCCAGCAGCTTCACAGGGGGCAATGAGCACTTCTTC.

This clonotype showed up many times. The CDR3 loop is CASLYSLEAGGPDTQYF. CDR3 bases: TGTGCCAGCCTTTACTCGTTAGAGGCGGGAGGCCCAGATACGCAGTATTTT. This chain joins TRBV7-9 and TRBJ2-3, with 8 bases fitting TRBD2. Trimming removed 8 bases from V and 4 bases from J; junction bases left unmatched: 17. In germline, CDR1 is SEHNR, CDR2 FQNEAQ (reference sequence). The CDR3 contains 17 residues.